This TCR beta chain was identified during a study of a mutant IDH1 vaccine in newly diagnosed glioma. With regard to this clone: Its antigen is still unknown.

The sample's time point: week 11, during vaccination. A 20-mer mutant IDH1 peptide at 300 ug was injected subcutaneously with topical imiquimod. The protocol was immunoSEQ multiplex PCR, while the TCRdb copy is restricted to in-frame clones and leaves out a portion. Of about 130,000 clones in the sample, around 80% are singletons; the top ten hold 5.5%. Trimming pared 4 bases from V and 0 bases from J, leaving 11 bases between. Germline V CDR1 and CDR2: ENHRY, SYGVKD. The CDR3 contains 15 residues. This sequence joins TRBV10-3 and TRBJ2-3; D unclear. The sample here was PBMCs, taken from a glioma patient whose treatment included an IDH1 peptide vaccine. The receptor was derived from a man aged 40-50 years with glioma. In DNA, the CDR3 is TGTGCCATCAGTGGTGGACGGTCTAGCACAGATACGCAGTATTTT. Protein sequence: CAISGGRSSTDTQYF.